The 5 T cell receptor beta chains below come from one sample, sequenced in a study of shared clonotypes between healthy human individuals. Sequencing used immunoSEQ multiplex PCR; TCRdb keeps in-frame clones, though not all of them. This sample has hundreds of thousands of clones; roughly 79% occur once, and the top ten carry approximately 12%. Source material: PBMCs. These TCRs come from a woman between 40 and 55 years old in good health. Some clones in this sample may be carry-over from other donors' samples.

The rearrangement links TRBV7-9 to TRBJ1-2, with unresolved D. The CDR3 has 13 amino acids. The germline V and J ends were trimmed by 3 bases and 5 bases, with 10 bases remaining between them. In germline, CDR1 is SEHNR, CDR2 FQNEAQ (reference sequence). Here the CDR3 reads CASSFGRKYGYTF. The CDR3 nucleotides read TGTGCCAGCAGCTTCGGCAGGAAATATGGCTACACCTTC.

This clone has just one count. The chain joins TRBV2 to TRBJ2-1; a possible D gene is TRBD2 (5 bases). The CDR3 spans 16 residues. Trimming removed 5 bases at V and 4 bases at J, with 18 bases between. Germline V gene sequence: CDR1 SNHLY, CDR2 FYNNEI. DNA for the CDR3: TGTGCCAGCAGTACCCATGGAGGCTCAATTTACAATGAGCAGTTCTTC. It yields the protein CASSTHGGSIYNEQFF.

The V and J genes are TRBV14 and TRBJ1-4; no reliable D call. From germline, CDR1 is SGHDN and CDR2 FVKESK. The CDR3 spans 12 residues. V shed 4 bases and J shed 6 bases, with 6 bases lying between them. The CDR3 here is CASSPTYEKLFF. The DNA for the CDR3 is TGTGCCAGCAGCCCGACATATGAAAAACTGTTTTTT.

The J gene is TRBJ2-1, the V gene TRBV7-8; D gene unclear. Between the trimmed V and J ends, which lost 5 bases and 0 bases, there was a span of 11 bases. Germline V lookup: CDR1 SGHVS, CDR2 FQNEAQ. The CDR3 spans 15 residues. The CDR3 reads CASSPPWVSYNEQFF. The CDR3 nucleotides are TGTGCCAGCAGCCCACCCTGGGTCTCCTACAATGAGCAGTTCTTC.

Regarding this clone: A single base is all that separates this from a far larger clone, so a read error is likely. DNA for the CDR3: TGTGCCAGCCATTTGGTAGGACAGGAAGACAATGAGCAGTTCTTC. The encoded protein is CASHLVGQEDNEQFF. This chain uses TRBV2 with TRBJ2-1; 7 positions match TRBD1. The trim removed 8 bases at V and 5 bases at J, leaving 12 bases unmatched. The CDR3 consists of 15 residues. CDR1 and CDR2 from the germline V gene are SNHLY and FYNNEI.